A single TCR beta chain is shown here with its context. Its specific antigen is unknown. One base away there is no much larger clone; base qualities are not given. The library was produced with 5' RACE. The run used a NextSeq 500. The TCR library protocol attached unique molecular identifiers to individual cDNA molecules to correct for sequencing error and PCR bias. TCR alpha and beta chains were both sequenced, and the abundances of alpha and beta sequences in each sample were closely correlated with each other. Per the authors' processing: Decombinator V4 was used to annotate TCR sequences for V gene, J gene and CDR3. Expanded TCRs were defined as changing significantly between any two time points under a Poisson model with p below 0.0001. TCR abundances were normalised to the total number of TCRs sequenced per sample and expressed as counts per million. VDJdb, accessed on 1 November 2021, was searched for TCRs annotated for CMV, EBV and SARS-CoV-2, and TCRs annotated for more than one antigen were excluded. The public reads were quality trimmed at Q25 with fastp and then assembled into clones with MiXCR by TCRdb, keeping productive beta chains. Rows with a matching CDR3 protein are joined into one entry that keeps the most common DNA and genes. TCRdb assigned the V and J calls; the authors' analysis was not used. In this sample the table shows approximately 20,000 distinct CDR3 sequences, 5% of which occur a single time. Approximately 4.3% of the sample belongs to the ten largest clones.

The sample comes from a study of early T cells in non-severe SARS-CoV-2 infection (dated by TCRdb to about 2021). Background for the entire study: Because TCR sequencing relied on bulk RNA taken from unsorted whole blood, pairing of alpha and beta chains was not possible.

The paper as a whole reports these results and caveats: VDJdb matching was skewed toward anti-spike CD8 responses and likely underestimated virus-specific expansions by missing private and CD4 specificities.

The study was a case-control design nested within a healthcare worker cohort in London, UK, with weekly nasopharyngeal swab PCR tests and blood sampling. Healthcare workers were enrolled in the week of the UK lockdown, from 23 to 31 March 2020, and were followed every week for up to roughly 16 weeks. The sequence was obtained from an adult who was a healthcare worker with PCR-confirmed SARS-CoV-2 infection or an uninfected control (not recorded which). Sample: whole blood.

In nucleotides, the sequence is TGTGCCATCGGGCGGGACACCTCCTACGAGCAGTACTTC. It encodes CAIGRDTSYEQYF. The rearrangement joined TRBV6-6 to TRBJ2-7; the D gene could be either TRBD1 or TRBD2, each agreeing at 6 bases. V gives up 10 bases and J gives up 0 bases, and the segment between their germline ends measures 13 bases. The CDR3 spans 13 residues, from the cysteine through the phenylalanine. This entry keeps only the CDR3 DNA: 39 bases, framed from base 1. The germline V gene (reference sequence) specifies MNHNY as CDR1 and SVGAGI as CDR2.